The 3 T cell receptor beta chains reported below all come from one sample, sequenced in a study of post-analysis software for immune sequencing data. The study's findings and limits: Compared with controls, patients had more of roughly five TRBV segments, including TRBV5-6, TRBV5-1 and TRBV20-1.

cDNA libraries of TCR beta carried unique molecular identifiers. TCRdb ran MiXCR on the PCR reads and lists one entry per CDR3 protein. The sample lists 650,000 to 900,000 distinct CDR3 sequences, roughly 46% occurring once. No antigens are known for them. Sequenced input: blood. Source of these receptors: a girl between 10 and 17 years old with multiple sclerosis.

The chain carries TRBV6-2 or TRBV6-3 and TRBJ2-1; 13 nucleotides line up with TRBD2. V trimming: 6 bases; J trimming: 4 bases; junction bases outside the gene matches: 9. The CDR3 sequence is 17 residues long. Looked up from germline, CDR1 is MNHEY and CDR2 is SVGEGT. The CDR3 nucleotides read TGTGCCAGCAGACTTGGACTAGCGGGAGCCCTATACAATGAGCAGTTCTTC. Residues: CASRLGLAGALYNEQFF.

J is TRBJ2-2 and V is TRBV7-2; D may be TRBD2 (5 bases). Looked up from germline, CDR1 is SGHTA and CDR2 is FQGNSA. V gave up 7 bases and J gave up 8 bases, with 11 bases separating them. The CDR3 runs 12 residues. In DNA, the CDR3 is TGTGCCAGCACCTTTACGGGAGGGGAGCTGTTTTTT. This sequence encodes CASTFTGGELFF.

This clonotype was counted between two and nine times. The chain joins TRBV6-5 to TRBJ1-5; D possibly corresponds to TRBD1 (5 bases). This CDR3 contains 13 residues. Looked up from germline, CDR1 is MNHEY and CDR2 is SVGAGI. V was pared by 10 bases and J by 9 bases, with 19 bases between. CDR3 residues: CATGAGGFGPQHF. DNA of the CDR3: TGTGCCACCGGCGCGGGGGGGTTTGGGCCCCAGCATTTT.